This T cell receptor (beta chain) was identified in a study of blood T cell repertoires in COVID-19. In terms of age and location, participants ranged from roughly 18 to 90 years and lived in fewer than 30 US areas. Assignments of participants to cohorts depended upon their own reported clinical history. Authors' data handling: Estimated nucleated cell counts came from reference gene primer amplification. Only in-frame clones appear in the TCRdb table, and some are missing; sequencing was by immunoSEQ multiplex PCR. V and J calls and clone size come straight from that table; D and trimming were deduced from the DNA. Here the sample spans roughly 250,000 clones, around 87% being singletons. The CDR3 is 13 amino acids. Trimming left V 3 bases short and J 6 bases short, with 14 bases between. Germline-derived CDR1 and CDR2 are GTSNPN and SVGIG (reference sequence).

V and J are TRBV30 and TRBJ1-2; weak D call: TRBD1 (6 bases). The material sequenced was PBMCs or T cells enriched from blood (not recorded which). The TCR sequence derives from a woman between 35 and 50 years old with acute COVID-19. In nucleotides, the CDR3 is TGTGCCTGGAGCCCGGGACATTGGGATGGCTACACCTTC. Translating gives CAWSPGHWDGYTF.